This T cell receptor beta chain was profiled in a study of Ad26.COV2.S vaccination and SARS-CoV-2 variants. Study information: Ad26.COV2.S, an intramuscular injection, was given once or twice 56 days apart.

Trimming took off 6 bases at V and 4 bases at J, with 9 bases between the two ends. The germline V gene has CDR1 SEHNR and CDR2 FQNEAQ (reference sequence). CDR3 size: 12 residues. The study, taken as a whole, reports: Ad26.COV2.S recipients had broader spike-specific TCRs (P = 0.0014). Similar non-spike TCR breadth was seen in vaccine and placebo recipients.

The treatment: about 20 received Ad26.COV2.S at low or high dose, single or two shots; roughly five received placebo; per-sample allocation not given. At day 63 after the first vaccine or placebo injection, samples were drawn. Vaccination employed an Ad26 vector expressing the Wuhan-strain SARS-CoV-2 spike. In regard to this clone: Its antigen is still unknown.

Data came from immunoSEQ multiplex PCR; TCRdb stores just in-frame clones and leaves some out. The sample carries 400,000 to 500,000 clones, around 89% recorded once. The specimen comprised peripheral blood, sampled in a trial of Ad26.COV2.S vaccine versus placebo. V gene TRBV7-9 combines with J gene TRBJ1-2; tentative D call: TRBD1 (6 bases). This sequence originates from a person between 18 and 60 years old who received the Ad26.COV2.S COVID-19 vaccine or a placebo. CDR3: CASRPDSYGYTF. The CDR3 nucleotides read TGTGCCAGCAGGCCGGACAGCTATGGCTACACCTTC.